The T cell receptor beta chain described here comes from a study of OX40 agonist ivuxolimab in advanced cancers. Study results and caveats: The authors did not determine the antigen specificity of the expanded peripheral T cells. Among the lowest peripheral clonal expansion occurred in 0.1-3.0 mg/kg partial responders.

Blood draws occurred at baseline, cycle 4 day 1, and cycle 7 day 1. The CDR3 is 14 residues long. The germline CDR1 and CDR2 sequences are LNHDA and SQIVND (reference sequence). The V and J ends lost 5 bases and 1 base respectively, with 9 bases between them. This clone has a single count. No antigen is known for it. Clones were sequenced by immunoSEQ multiplex PCR, and TCRdb holds only the in-frame ones, with some missing. The repertoire holds approximately 75,000 clones, with 90% as singletons. The starting material was CD4+ or CD8+ T cells sorted from blood, obtained in a trial of the OX40 agonist ivuxolimab. This sequence joins TRBV19 and TRBJ1-5; D not resolved. The sequence derives from an adult with an advanced solid tumor such as melanoma, head and neck, liver or kidney cancer. CDR3 sequence (DNA): TGTGCCAGTAGTCCAGTGGCCAGCAATCAGCCCCAGCATTTT. Encoded protein: CASSPVASNQPQHF.